What follows are 5 T cell receptor beta chains derived from one specimen sequenced in a study of CD8 T cells in ankylosing spondylitis. TCRdb processed the 5' RACE reads anew with MiXCR; each CDR3 protein has one entry. The sample has a few hundred thousand distinct CDR3 sequences; roughly a tenth are singletons. Sequenced input: blood, either unsorted or a sorted T cell fraction (not recorded which). The receptors come from a male donor with ankylosing spondylitis or in good health (not recorded which).

The chain employs TRBV7-2 and TRBJ1-2, with TRBD1 identical over 9 bases. Germline lookup yields CDR1 SGHTA and CDR2 FQGNSA. This CDR3 has 17 residues. V trimming: 1 base; J trimming: 4 bases; junction bases outside the gene matches: 10. The CDR3 DNA reads TGTGCCAGCAGCTTAGGGTTTGAGGGACAGGGAGGCTATGGCTACACCTTC. It encodes CASSLGFEGQGGYGYTF.

This clonotype was seen repeatedly, ten times or more. The rearrangement links TRBV5-1 to TRBJ2-7, with D perhaps matching TRBD1 or TRBD2 (5 bases each). Trimming removed 0 bases at V and 6 bases at J, with 16 bases between. This CDR3 contains 15 residues. Germline CDR1 is SGHRS and CDR2 is YFSETQ. The CDR3 DNA is TGCGCCAGCAGCTTGGCCCTTTCTGCTGGGGGCGAGCAGTACTTC. This codes for CASSLALSAGGEQYF.

This clonotype has at least ten counts. The rearrangement links TRBV10-3 to TRBJ2-3; D is unresolved. CDR3 length equals 12 residues. CDR1 and CDR2 (germline): ENHRY, SYGVKD. V dropped 2 bases and J dropped 5 bases, with 5 bases sitting between them. CDR3 nucleotides: TGTGCCATCAGTGAGAACGGAGATACGCAGTATTTT. It yields the protein CAISENGDTQYF.

The CDR3 coding sequence is TGTGCCAGCAGTTTACTGGACAGAAACACTGAAGCTTTCTTT. Amino acids: CASSLLDRNTEAFF. The J gene is TRBJ1-1, the V gene TRBV12-3 or TRBV12-4, with TRBD1 as a possible D gene (6 bases). There are 14 residues in the CDR3. Trimming stripped 2 bases from V and 2 bases from J, with 9 bases between.

Only a few counts were recorded for this clonotype. The rearrangement links TRBV27 to TRBJ2-1; 7 nucleotides align to TRBD1. The CDR3 totals 15 residues. Germline CDR1 and CDR2: MNHEY and SMNVEV (reference sequence). V was pared by 5 bases and J by 7 bases, with 11 bases of the junction left unmatched. This CDR3 reads CASSALEQGVNEQFF. The CDR3 nucleotides read TGTGCCAGCAGTGCCCTCGAGCAGGGGGTAAATGAGCAGTTCTTC.